This TCR beta chain comes out of a study of glioma-infiltrating T cells after dendritic cell vaccination. Background on the study: The vaccine used monocyte-derived dendritic cells pulsed overnight with autologous tumor lysate. Regarding the study as a whole: TCR clonality showed no direct relationship with survival.

This sample's time point: after dendritic cell vaccination, including at tumor progression/relapse. Measured with immunoSEQ multiplex PCR; TCRdb has only the in-frame clones, and not every one. The sample shows 100,000 or so clones, roughly 89% of them seen only once. V was clipped by 5 bases and J by 5 bases; unmatched bases: 7. CDR3 length: 13 amino acids. Germline V gene data show CDR1 as SQVTM and CDR2 as ANQGSEA. This clone was seen only once. Its specificity is unknown. This chain uses TRBV29-1 with TRBJ1-2; 8 bases map to TRBD1. Sequencing used blood, obtained after dendritic cell vaccination. The clonotype was recovered from a human donor with glioblastoma. CDR3 sequence reads: CSVSQGAVYGYTF. The DNA of the CDR3 is TGCAGCGTTTCGCAGGGGGCTGTGTATGGCTACACCTTC.